This T cell receptor (beta chain) was sequenced in a study of shared clonotypes between healthy human individuals. Study-level background: Samples came from a couple of female and a few male donors aged 18 to 49.

For sorted subsets, approximately 0.2 ug DNA per replicate equaled around 30,000 T cell genomes. Study processing details: Junction-only immunoSEQ sequences carried no quality scores, so filtering differed. Clones were sequenced by immunoSEQ multiplex PCR, and TCRdb holds only the in-frame ones, with some missing. From that table come the V and J calls and clone size; the DNA was used to work out D and trimming. The sample holds hundreds of thousands of clones, around 96% seen once. CD45RO-negative, CCR7-selected cells formed the naive CD8 fraction, which excluded terminally differentiated effector memory CD45RA+ cells. Every contributor of samples was a Caucasian grown-up residing in Nashville, Tennessee. V lost 6 bases to trimming and J lost 3 bases, with 8 bases between them. This CDR3 spans 12 amino acids. Germline V gene data show CDR1 as MNHNY and CDR2 as SVGAGI (reference sequence).

Sequencing was carried out using naive CD8+ T cells sorted from blood. The TCR originated in a woman younger than 45 in good health. The rearrangement uses TRBV6-6 and TRBJ1-2; maybe TRBD1 (5 bases). CDR3 sequence (DNA): TGTGCCAGCAGGGAGACAGACTATGGCTACACCTTC. This codes for CASRETDYGYTF.